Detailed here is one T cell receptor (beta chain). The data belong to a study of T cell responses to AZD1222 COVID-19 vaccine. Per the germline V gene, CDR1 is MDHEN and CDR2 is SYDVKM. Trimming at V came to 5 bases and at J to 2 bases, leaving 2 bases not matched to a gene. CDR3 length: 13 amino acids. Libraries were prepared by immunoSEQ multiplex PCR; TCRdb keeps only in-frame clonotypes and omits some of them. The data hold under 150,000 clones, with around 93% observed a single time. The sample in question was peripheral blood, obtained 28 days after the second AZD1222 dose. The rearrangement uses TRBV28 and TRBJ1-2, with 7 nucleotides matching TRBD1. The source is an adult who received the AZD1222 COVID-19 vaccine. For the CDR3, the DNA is TGTGCCAGCAGTGAGGACAGGAACTATGGCTACACCTTC. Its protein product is CASSEDRNYGYTF.